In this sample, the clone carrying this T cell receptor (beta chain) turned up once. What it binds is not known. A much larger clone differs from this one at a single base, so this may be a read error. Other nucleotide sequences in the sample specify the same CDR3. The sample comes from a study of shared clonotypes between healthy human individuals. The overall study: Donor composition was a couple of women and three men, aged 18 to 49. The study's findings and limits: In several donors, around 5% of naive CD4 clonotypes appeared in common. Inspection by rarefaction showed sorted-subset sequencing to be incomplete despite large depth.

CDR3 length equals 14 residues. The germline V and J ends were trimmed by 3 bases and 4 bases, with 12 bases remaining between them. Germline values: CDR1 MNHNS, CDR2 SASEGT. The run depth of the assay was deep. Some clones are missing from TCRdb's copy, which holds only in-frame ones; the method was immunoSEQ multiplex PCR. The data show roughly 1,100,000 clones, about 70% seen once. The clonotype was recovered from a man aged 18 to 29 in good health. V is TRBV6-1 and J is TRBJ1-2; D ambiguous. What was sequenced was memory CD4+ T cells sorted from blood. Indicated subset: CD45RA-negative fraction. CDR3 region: CASSDREGFYGYTF. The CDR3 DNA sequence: TGTGCCAGCAGTGATCGCGAAGGGTTCTATGGCTACACCTTC.